A selection of T cell receptor beta chains follows, all from one sample in a study of blood T cell repertoires in COVID-19. The method was immunoSEQ multiplex PCR; TCRdb's version includes in-frame clones alone and lacks a portion of them. The data show some 120,000 clones, over 60% seen once. Sequencing was carried out using peripheral blood. Source of these receptors: a man between 35 and 55 years old with active or convalescent COVID-19. Both conserved end residues are part of each CDR3. The D gene is left open where the match is weak. Rows may omit the clone size; those that give it use once, few, many or a size class.

abundance,j_gene,d_gene,v_gene,CDR3nt,CDR3aa
-,TRBJ1-1,TRBD1,TRBV5-4,TGTGCCAGCAGCCCCGGACAGGGAGGAATACTCACTGAAGCTTTCTTT,CASSPGQGGILTEAFF
-,TRBJ1-6,-,TRBV7-9,TGTGCCAGCAGCACCGGTAGCTCCTATAATTCACCCCTCCACTTT,CASSTGSSYNSPLHF
-,TRBJ1-2,-,TRBV5-1,TGCGCCAGCAGCGCGGGACTTCAGGCGGTCGACTACACCTTC,CASSAGLQAVDYTF
once,TRBJ2-1,TRBD2,TRBV10-3,TGTGCCATCAGTGAGTCGCCGAGCGGGGGGCGAAATGAGCAGTTCTTC,CAISESPSGGRNEQFF
-,TRBJ2-2,-,TRBV12-3/TRBV12-4,TGTGCCAGCAGCTGGAACACCGGGGAGCTGTTTTTT,CASSWNTGELFF
-,TRBJ1-5,TRBD1,TRBV12-5,TGTGCTAGTGGTTTAGGGACAGTTTATAGCAATCAGCCCCAGCATTTT,CASGLGTVYSNQPQHF
-,TRBJ1-6,-,TRBV4-1,TGCGCCAGCAGCCAAGCCTCGGGGTTTAATTCACCCCTCCACTTT,CASSQASGFNSPLHF
-,TRBJ1-5,-,TRBV2,TGTGCCAGCAGTGAAACGAGGGGCAATCAGCCCCAGCATTTT,CASSETRGNQPQHF
-,TRBJ1-6,TRBD1,TRBV25-1,TGTGCCAGCAGGGGGGACAGGGTTTTGTCACCCCTCCACTTT,CASRGDRVLSPLHF
-,TRBJ1-3,-,TRBV30,TGTGCCTGGAGCCAGGGGACGCGGAACACCATATATTTT,CAWSQGTRNTIYF